This T cell receptor (beta chain) derives from a study of T cell repertoires in cytomegalovirus infection. Turning to the study itself: Matching HLA type, along with CMV infection, was indicated by public TCR beta signatures. Findings and caveats of the study: Carriers of CMV and the relevant HLA type were discriminated by public TCR beta frequency.

The V and J ends lost 3 bases and 0 bases respectively, with 14 bases between them. This CDR3 contains 16 residues. Per the germline V gene, CDR1 is MDHEN and CDR2 is SYDVKM. In regard to this clonotype: Antigen specificity is unknown.

One entry per CDR3 protein, called by TCRdb with MiXCR from the reads. The sample includes 150,000 to 200,000 distinct CDR3 sequences, 17% seen only once; the top ten take roughly a sixth. The TCR was taken from a human donor in good health (CMV status not recorded). Some clones in this sample may be carry-over from other donors' samples. The sample comprised CD8+ T cells from PBMCs. The rearrangement joins TRBV28 to TRBJ1-1, with D uncertain. For the CDR3, the DNA is TGTGCCAGCAGTTTCCATAAACGTGGGATGAACACTGAAGCTTTCTTT. Translated: CASSFHKRGMNTEAFF.